The sequence of this TCR beta chain was determined in a study of T-cell memory formation after mild COVID-19. TCRdb re-derived calls from the 5' RACE reads in MiXCR, one entry per CDR3 protein. The sample has approximately 270,000 distinct CDR3 sequences, around 16% seen once; the top ten hold roughly 24%. To note about this clonotype: Its specificity is unknown.

The CDR3 length is 14 residues. General study results and limits: Clones that got smaller from day 15 to 85 had even CD4/CD8, while clones growing later tipped toward CD4+. Whether day 37 second-wave clones are SARS-CoV-2-specific was not confirmed.

The sequenced material came from PBMCs or a T cell subset sorted from them (not recorded which). This TCR derives from a man younger than 30 who had mild COVID-19 (a few samples of this study predate the infection). Cell type and time point are not known. The chain is built from TRBV21-1 and TRBJ2-3. TRBV21-1 is tagged as a pseudogene. In nucleotides, the CDR3 is TGTGCCAGAAGCAAAGCCCTTTACCCAGATACGCAGTATTTT. Protein sequence: CARSKALYPDTQYF.